A selection of T cell receptor beta chains follows, all from one sample in a study of T cell repertoires in cytomegalovirus infection. TCRdb re-called the reads through MiXCR, storing one row per CDR3 protein. The profile covers 200,000 to 300,000 distinct CDR3 sequences, with roughly 9% appearing a single time and roughly 16% taken by the ten largest. The sample consisted of PBMCs. The receptors here all came from a human donor in good health (CMV status not recorded). Some clones in this sample may be carry-over from other donors' samples. CDR3s include the opening cysteine and the closing phenylalanine or tryptophan. A D gene is named only where the DNA matches it firmly. Rows may omit the clone size; those that give it use once, few, many or a size class.

abundance | j_gene | v_gene | d_gene | CDR3nt | CDR3aa
many | TRBJ1-1 | TRBV7-8 | - | TGTGCCAGCAGCTTAGCGCCTCAGAACACTGAAGCTTTCTTT | CASSLAPQNTEAFF
many | TRBJ2-1 | TRBV2 | TRBD1 | TGTGCCAGCAGTGCCCAGGGACAGGGGGGTTCGGAGCAGTTCTTC | CASSAQGQGGSEQFF
few | TRBJ2-3 | TRBV5-1 | TRBD1 | TGCGCCAGCAGCCCGGGACAGGTCCGTCTGGATACGCAGTATTTT | CASSPGQVRLDTQYF
many | TRBJ1-1 | TRBV19 | - | TGTGCCAGTAGTAACAACGGGCCGAACACTGAAGCTTTCTTT | CASSNNGPNTEAFF
many | TRBJ1-6 | TRBV7-2 | - | TGTGCCAGCAGCTTATCCGTCCGAGGGGGTGTTAGTTCACCCCTCCACTTT | CASSLSVRGGVSSPLHF
- | TRBJ1-2 | TRBV12-3/TRBV12-4 | TRBD1 | TGTGCCAGCAGTTTAAGGCCCGGGACAGGCCATGGCTACACCTTC | CASSLRPGTGHGYTF
- | TRBJ1-3 | TRBV2 | - | TGTGCCAGCAGTTCCACAGCTTCTGGAAACACCATATATTTT | CASSSTASGNTIYF
few | TRBJ2-7 | TRBV20-1 | TRBD1 | TGCAGTGCTCACCACTGGACAGGGGACGAGCAGTACTTC | CSAHHWTGDEQYF
many | TRBJ2-2 | TRBV12-3/TRBV12-4 | - | TGTGCCAGCAGTAAACTCACCGGGGAGCTGTTTTTT | CASSKLTGELFF
- | TRBJ2-7 | TRBV7-9 | - | TGTGCCAGCAGCCGAGGGGACTCCAGCTCCTACGAGCAGTACTTC | CASSRGDSSSYEQYF
few | TRBJ1-1 | TRBV30 | - | TGTGCCTTGGAGGTTGGAGTTGCCGCTACTGAAGCTTTCTTT | CALEVGVAATEAFF
many | TRBJ2-5 | TRBV5-1 | TRBD1 | TGCGCCAGCACAAATCCCAGGGGGCTGGAGACCCAGTACTTC | CASTNPRGLETQYF
- | TRBJ2-2 | TRBV15 | - | TGTGCCACCAGCAGAGAGACAGTGGGAGCCGGGGAGCTGTTTTTT | CATSRETVGAGELFF
- | TRBJ2-1 | TRBV7-2 | TRBD2 | TGTGCCACCGGACTAGCGGGGGGGAATGAGCAGTTCTTC | CATGLAGGNEQFF
many | TRBJ1-6 | TRBV7-2 | TRBD1 | TGTGCCAGCAGCTTAGAAGGGGGGACAGGTAATTCACCCCTCCACTTT | CASSLEGGTGNSPLHF
- | TRBJ2-1 | TRBV20-1 | - | TGCAGTGTCGCCCTCATTTCCAATGAGCAGTTCTTC | CSVALISNEQFF
many | TRBJ1-1 | TRBV7-2 | - | TGTGCCAGCAGCCCGCCGACAGGGAACACTGAAGCTTTCTTT | CASSPPTGNTEAFF
- | TRBJ2-3 | TRBV5-1 | - | TGCGCCAGCAGCTTGGACGGCCCTAGCACAGATACGCAGTATTTT | CASSLDGPSTDTQYF
many | TRBJ2-7 | TRBV7-2 | TRBD2 | TGTGCCAGCAGCCCGCCCCGGACTAGCGGGAGGTACGAGCAGTACTTC | CASSPPRTSGRYEQYF
many | TRBJ2-1 | TRBV12-5 | - | TGTGCTAGTGCTCAGGAAGGGGCTTCCTACAATGAGCAGTTCTTC | CASAQEGASYNEQFF
many | TRBJ2-1 | TRBV15 | TRBD2 | TGTGCCACCAGCAGAGATCGACTAGCGGGAGACTCACCCAATCCTAGCTCCTACAATGAGCAGTTCTTC | CATSRDRLAGDSPNPSSYNEQFF
few | TRBJ1-1 | TRBV19 | TRBD1 | TGTGCCAGTAGTACGACAGGGGGCCAGTTGACTGAAGCTTTCTTT | CASSTTGGQLTEAFF
many | TRBJ1-5 | TRBV20-1 | - | TGCAGTGCTAGAGGACTCAGGGTGGCTCATCAGCCCCAGCATTTT | CSARGLRVAHQPQHF
many | TRBJ2-1 | TRBV7-2 | - | TGTGCCAGCAGCCCCGCCAGGGGACGGAGGGAACACAATGAGCAGTTCTTC | CASSPARGRREHNEQFF
- | TRBJ2-3 | TRBV14 | - | TGTGCCAGCAGCCAAGATCTAAGGGATACGCAGTATTTT | CASSQDLRDTQYF
- | TRBJ2-7 | TRBV20-1 | TRBD1 | TGCAGTGCTAGCCCGGAGGACAGGGGTAACGAGCAGTACTTC | CSASPEDRGNEQYF
- | TRBJ2-2 | TRBV30 | TRBD2 | TGTGCCTGCACCGGGACTAGCGCCGCCGGGGAGCTGTTTTTT | CACTGTSAAGELFF
many | TRBJ1-5 | TRBV7-2 | - | TGTGCCAGCAGCTTAGGTGCAGACTCCTATAGCAATCAGCCCCAGCATTTT | CASSLGADSYSNQPQHF
- | TRBJ2-3 | TRBV29-1 | - | TGCAGCGTTGAAAGCAGGGCCTACACAGATACGCAGTATTTT | CSVESRAYTDTQYF
many | TRBJ2-7 | TRBV7-2 | TRBD1 | TGTGCCAGCAGCTTAGAATGGGACAGCTCCTACGAGCAGTACTTC | CASSLEWDSSYEQYF
many | TRBJ2-7 | TRBV7-2 | - | TGTGCCAGCACCCCCCCGGGGCTGTACGAGCAGTACTTC | CASTPPGLYEQYF
many | TRBJ1-3 | TRBV28 | - | TGTGCCAGCAGTTTAACGAGTAAGGACTCTGGAAACACCATATATTTT | CASSLTSKDSGNTIYF
- | TRBJ1-5 | TRBV24-1 | - | TGTGCCACCAGTGATTCAGCGGGGCGCAGAGAACAGCCCCAGCATTTT | CATSDSAGRREQPQHF
many | TRBJ2-5 | TRBV7-2 | TRBD2 | TGTGCCAGCAGCTCCCCAGCGGGACACCAAGAGACCCAGTACTTC | CASSSPAGHQETQYF
few | TRBJ1-3 | TRBV7-8 | - | TGTGCCAGCAGCCCGGTCCAAGGGGCAGGAAACACCATATATTTT | CASSPVQGAGNTIYF
- | TRBJ1-3 | TRBV5-6 | TRBD1 | TGTGCCAGCAGCCTCTGGCAGGGGGCGCGTGGAAACACCATATATTTT | CASSLWQGARGNTIYF
many | TRBJ2-7 | TRBV9 | TRBD1 | TGTGCCAGCAGCCCAGGGGGTGGATACGAGCAGTACTTC | CASSPGGGYEQYF
many | TRBJ2-2 | TRBV7-2 | - | TGTGCCAGCAGCCCGACGCCGAACACCGGGGAGCTGTTTTTT | CASSPTPNTGELFF
- | TRBJ1-1 | TRBV4-2 | - | TGTGCCAGCAGCCAAGAGCAGGGGTTCGACACTGAAGCTTTCTTT | CASSQEQGFDTEAFF
many | TRBJ1-2 | TRBV7-2 | - | TGTGCCAGCAGCTTAGACGGTGCGGGGAGAAATGGCTACACCTTC | CASSLDGAGRNGYTF
many | TRBJ2-3 | TRBV7-2 | - | TGTGCCAGCAGCCTGGGGGGCAATACTAGGGCAGATACGCAGTATTTT | CASSLGGNTRADTQYF
many | TRBJ2-1 | TRBV7-2 | TRBD2 | TGTGCCAGCAGCTCCCCCAATACCGGCGGGAGAAGTCGGGATGAGCAGTTCTTC | CASSSPNTGGRSRDEQFF
few | TRBJ1-2 | TRBV7-2 | - | TGTGCCAGCAGCTTATCTCAGGGGAGTGGCTACACCTTC | CASSLSQGSGYTF
- | TRBJ2-3 | TRBV20-1 | TRBD2 | TGCAGTCCTAAGGGACGACTAGCGGGACGCACAGATACGCAGTATTTT | CSPKGRLAGRTDTQYF
few | TRBJ1-1 | TRBV6-2/TRBV6-3 | - | TGTGCCAGCAGCCCCAACAGGGCCCACACTGAAGCTTTCTTT | CASSPNRAHTEAFF